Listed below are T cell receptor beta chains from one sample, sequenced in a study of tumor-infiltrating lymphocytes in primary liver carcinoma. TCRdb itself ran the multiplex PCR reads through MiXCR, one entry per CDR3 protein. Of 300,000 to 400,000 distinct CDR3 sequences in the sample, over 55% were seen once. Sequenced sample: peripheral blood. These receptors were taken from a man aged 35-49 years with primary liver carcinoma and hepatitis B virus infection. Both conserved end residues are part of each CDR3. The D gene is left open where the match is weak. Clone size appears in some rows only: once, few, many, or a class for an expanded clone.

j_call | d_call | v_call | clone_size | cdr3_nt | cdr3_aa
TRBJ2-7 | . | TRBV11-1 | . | TGTGCCAGCAGCTTTCTAAGTCAAAGCTCCTACAATGAGCAGCACTTC | CASSFLSQSSYNEQHF
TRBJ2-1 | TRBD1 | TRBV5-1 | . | TGCGCCAGCGGGACAGGGGACGTCCACAATGAGGAGTTCTTC | CASGTGDVHNEEFF
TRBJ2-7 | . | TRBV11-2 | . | TGTGCCAGCAACCTGGGGGACCTTAGGGACCAGTACTTC | CASNLGDLRDQYF
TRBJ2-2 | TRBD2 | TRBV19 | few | TGTGCCAGTACGGACGGGAGGTCGAACACCGGGGAGCTGTTTTTT | CASTDGRSNTGELFF
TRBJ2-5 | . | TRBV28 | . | TGTGCCAGCAGTGGACTCCCGCGGGAGACCCAGTACTTC | CASSGLPRETQYF
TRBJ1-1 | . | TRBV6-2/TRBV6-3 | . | TGTGCCAGCAGTTACTCGGCCAACACTGAAACTTTCTTT | CASSYSANTETFF
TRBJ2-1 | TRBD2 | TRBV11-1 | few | TGTGCCAGCAGCTTACAAGCGGGAGCCTACAATGAGCAGTTCTTC | CASSLQAGAYNEQFF
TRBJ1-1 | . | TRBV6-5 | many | TGTGCCAGCAGCCCACTATATAAATCAGGGGCTGAAGCTTTCTTT | CASSPLYKSGAEAFF
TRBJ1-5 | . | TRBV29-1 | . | TGCAGCGTTGGAAAAGGCGGGAATCAGTCCCAGCATTTT | CSVGKGGNQSQHF
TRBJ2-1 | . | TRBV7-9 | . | TGTGCCAGCGGTCACGATGGGAACAATGAGCAGTTCTTC | CASGHDGNNEQFF
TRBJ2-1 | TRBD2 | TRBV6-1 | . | TGTGCCAGCAGTGAACTAGCGGGTTCGGGCAATGGGCAGTTCTTC | CASSELAGSGNGQFF